This T cell receptor (beta chain) was found in a study of T cells expressing NK-cell markers. In the study overall: Sorted CD3+CD56-NKG2C+, CD3+CD56+NKG2C- and CD3+CD56+NKG2C+ T cells were the source of the TCR beta repertoires. Seven HCMV-seropositive donors and one seronegative donor made up the eight sequenced donors.

Notes on this clonotype: Its specificity is unknown.

UMIs were included in TCR beta cDNA generated by 5'RACE template switching. Reprocessing the 5' RACE reads, TCRdb reports a single entry for every CDR3 protein and omits DNA. Reported are about 540,000 distinct CDR3 sequences; the ten largest clones contain around 4%. The CDR3 extends over 15 amino acids. CDR1 is SNHLY, CDR2 FYNNEI, per germline. General observations from the study: There remained a lack of clarity about HCMV specificity of expanded NKG2C+ T cell clones.

This TCR was sampled from a man aged 18 to 30 in good health. Material for sequencing was blood T cells: a sorted CD56 or NKG2C T cell subset, CD4+ or CD8+ T cells, or bulk PBMC T cells (not recorded which). The chain couples TRBV2 to TRBJ1-4; TCRdb outputs TRBD1, but without DNA this stays unchecked. CDR3: CASSTPGQENEKLFF.